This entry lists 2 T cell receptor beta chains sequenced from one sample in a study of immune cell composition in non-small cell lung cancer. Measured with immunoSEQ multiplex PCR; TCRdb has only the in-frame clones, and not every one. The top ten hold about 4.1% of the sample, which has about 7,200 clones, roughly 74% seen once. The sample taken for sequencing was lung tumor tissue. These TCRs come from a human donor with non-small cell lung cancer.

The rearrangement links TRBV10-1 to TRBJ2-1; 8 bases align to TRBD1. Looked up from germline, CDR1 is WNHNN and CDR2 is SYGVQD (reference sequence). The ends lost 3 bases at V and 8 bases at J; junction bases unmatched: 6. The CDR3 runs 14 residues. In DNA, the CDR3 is TGCGCCAGCAGTGACAGGGGGCTTAGGGATGAGCAGTTCTTC. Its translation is CASSDRGLRDEQFF.

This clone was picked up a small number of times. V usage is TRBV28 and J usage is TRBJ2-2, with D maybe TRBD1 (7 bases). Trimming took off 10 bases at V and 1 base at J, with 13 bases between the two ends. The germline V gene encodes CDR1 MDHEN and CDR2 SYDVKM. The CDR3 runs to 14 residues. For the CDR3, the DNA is TGTGCCACCCGCGGGGACAGGAACACCGGGGAGCTGTTTTTT. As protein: CATRGDRNTGELFF.